Listed here is a single T cell receptor beta chain. CDR1 and CDR2 from the germline V gene are SGHTA and FQGNSA. The CDR3 is 17 amino acids. V gave up 0 bases and J gave up 2 bases; unmatched junction bases: 3. This sample was taken from a study of cytomegalovirus exposure and HLA in healthy donors. Both 60 Vbeta primers and 13 Jbeta primers went into the PCR. Clones were read by immunoSEQ multiplex PCR, and TCRdb kept only the in-frame ones, dropping some. The table records under 200,000 clones, 75% to 90% of them present only once. The chain employs TRBV7-2 and TRBJ1-5; 11 nucleotides line up with TRBD1. The sequenced material came from PBMCs. This clonotype originated in a human donor in good health. The CDR3 DNA follows: TGTGCCAGCAGCTTAGCCATGGGACAGGGGGGCAATCAGCCCCAGCATTTT. Its protein is CASSLAMGQGGNQPQHF.